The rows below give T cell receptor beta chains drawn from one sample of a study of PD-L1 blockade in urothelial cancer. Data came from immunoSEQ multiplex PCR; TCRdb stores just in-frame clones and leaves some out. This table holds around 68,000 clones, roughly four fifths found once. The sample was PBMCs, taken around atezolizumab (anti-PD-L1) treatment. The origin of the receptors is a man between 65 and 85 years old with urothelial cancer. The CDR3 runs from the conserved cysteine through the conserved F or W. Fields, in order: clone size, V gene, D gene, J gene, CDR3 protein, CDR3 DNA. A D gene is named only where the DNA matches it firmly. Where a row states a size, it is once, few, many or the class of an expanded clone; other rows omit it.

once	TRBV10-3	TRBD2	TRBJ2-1	CAIRQGLANYNEQFF	TGTGCCATCAGGCAGGGACTAGCGAATTACAATGAGCAGTTCTTC
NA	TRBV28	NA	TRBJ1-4	CASSLVRGPTNEKLFF	TGTGCCAGCAGTTTAGTCCGGGGTCCAACTAATGAAAAACTGTTTTTT
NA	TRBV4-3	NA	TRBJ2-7	CASSQDPGVEYEQYF	TGCGCCAGCAGCCAAGATCCGGGGGTGGAATACGAGCAGTACTTC
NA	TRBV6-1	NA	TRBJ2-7	CASRYYEQYF	TGTGCCAGCAGGTACTACGAGCAGTACTTC
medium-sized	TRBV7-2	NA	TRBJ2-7	CASSLDPWSSYEQYF	TGTGCCAGCAGCTTAGACCCCTGGAGCTCCTACGAGCAGTACTTC
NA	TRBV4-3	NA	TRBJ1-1	CASSQELREAAFF	TGCGCCAGCAGCCAAGAACTTAGGGAGGCAGCTTTCTTT
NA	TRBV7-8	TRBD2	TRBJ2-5	CASSLGAGGPVETQYF	TGTGCCAGCAGCCTGGGCGCGGGAGGGCCTGTGGAGACCCAGTACTTC
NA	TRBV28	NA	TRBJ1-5	CASSFTREQPQHF	TGTGCCAGCAGTTTTACCAGGGAACAGCCCCAGCATTTT
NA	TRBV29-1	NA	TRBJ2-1	CSVDMTGAAYNEQFF	TGCAGCGTTGATATGACAGGAGCAGCCTACAATGAGCAGTTCTTC
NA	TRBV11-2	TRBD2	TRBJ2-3	CASSLGDPLAGGLTDTQYF	TGTGCCAGCAGCTTAGGAGACCCCTTAGCGGGAGGCCTCACAGATACGCAGTATTTT
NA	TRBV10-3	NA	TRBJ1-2	CAISESTGSYGYTF	TGTGCCATCAGTGAGTCGACAGGCTCCTATGGCTACACCTTC
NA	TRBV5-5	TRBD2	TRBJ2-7	CASSLVRGSSYEQYF	TGTGCCAGCAGCTTGGTTCGCGGGAGCTCCTACGAGCAGTACTTC
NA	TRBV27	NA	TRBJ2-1	CASTTRQGNEQFF	TGTGCCAGCACCACCCGTCAGGGAAATGAGCAGTTCTTC
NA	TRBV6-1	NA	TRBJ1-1	CASSEGTGENTEAFF	TGTGCCAGCAGTGAAGGTACAGGCGAGAACACTGAAGCTTTCTTT
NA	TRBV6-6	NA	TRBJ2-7	CASSYGAGLAYEQYF	TGTGCCAGCAGTTACGGGGCAGGGCTCGCCTACGAGCAGTACTTC
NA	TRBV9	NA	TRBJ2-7	CASSVRDNRDEQYF	TGTGCCAGCAGCGTAAGGGACAACCGCGACGAGCAGTACTTC
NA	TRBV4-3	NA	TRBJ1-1	CASKQQGGTEAFF	TGCGCCAGCAAGCAACAAGGGGGCACTGAAGCTTTCTTT
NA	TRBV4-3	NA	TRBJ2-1	CASSPNNLDEQFF	TGCGCCAGCAGCCCTAACAACCTAGATGAGCAGTTCTTC
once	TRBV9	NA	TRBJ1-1	CASSFATGNTEAFF	TGTGCCAGCAGCTTCGCCACGGGGAACACTGAAGCTTTCTTT
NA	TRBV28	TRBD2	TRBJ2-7	CASSLQAGGPSYEQYF	TGTGCCAGCAGTTTACAGGCGGGAGGGCCCTCCTACGAGCAGTACTTC
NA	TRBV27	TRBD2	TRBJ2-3	CASSLTSGRKADTQYF	TGTGCCAGCAGTCTGACTAGCGGGAGAAAGGCAGATACGCAGTATTTT
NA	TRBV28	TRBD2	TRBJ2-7	CASSLSSGIGYEQYF	TGTGCCAGCAGTTTATCGAGCGGGATTGGCTACGAGCAGTACTTC
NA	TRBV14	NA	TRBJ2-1	CASSPRVSGSGEQFF	TGTGCCAGCAGCCCGAGGGTATCGGGGTCGGGTGAGCAGTTCTTC
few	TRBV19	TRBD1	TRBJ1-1	CGTGTPLNTEAFF	TGCGGGACAGGGACCCCATTGAACACTGAAGCTTTCTTT
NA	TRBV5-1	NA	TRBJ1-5	CASSLGDRNQPQHF	TGCGCCAGCAGCTTGGGCGACAGGAATCAGCCCCAGCATTTT
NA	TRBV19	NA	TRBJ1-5	CASSRRGVSNQPQHF	TGTGCCAGTAGTAGGAGGGGAGTCAGCAATCAGCCCCAGCATTTT
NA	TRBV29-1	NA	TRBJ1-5	CSVAFSVVGQPQHF	TGCAGCGTTGCTTTCTCGGTGGTCGGTCAGCCCCAGCATTTT
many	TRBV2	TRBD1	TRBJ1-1	CASSEPDTWTGGTEAFF	TGTGCCAGCAGTGAACCCGATACTTGGACAGGGGGCACTGAAGCTTTCTTT
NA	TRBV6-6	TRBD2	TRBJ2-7	CASSLIAGGEQYF	TGTGCCAGCAGCTTAATAGCGGGAGGAGAGCAGTACTTC
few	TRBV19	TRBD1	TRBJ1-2	CASSTPGQLLANYGYTF	TGTGCCAGTAGTACCCCGGGACAGTTACTCGCTAACTATGGCTACACCTTC
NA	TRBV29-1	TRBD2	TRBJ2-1	CSAASGRRNEQFF	TGCAGCGCCGCTAGCGGGAGACGCAATGAGCAGTTCTTC
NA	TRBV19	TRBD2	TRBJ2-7	CASSMAGRDYEQYF	TGTGCCAGTAGTATGGCAGGGAGGGACTACGAGCAGTACTTC
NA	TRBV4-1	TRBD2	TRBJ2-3	CASSQQTSGTLTDTQYF	TGCGCCAGCAGCCAACAGACTAGCGGGACACTCACAGATACGCAGTATTTT
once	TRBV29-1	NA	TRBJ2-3	CSVLPPWASTDTQYF	TGCAGCGTTCTCCCGCCCTGGGCCTCCACAGATACGCAGTATTTT
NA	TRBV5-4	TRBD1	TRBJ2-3	CASSRQGLDTDTQYF	TGTGCCAGCAGCCGACAGGGGTTGGACACAGATACGCAGTATTTT
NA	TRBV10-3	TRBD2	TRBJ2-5	CAISSGRAQETQYF	TGTGCCATCAGTAGCGGGAGGGCACAAGAGACCCAGTACTTC
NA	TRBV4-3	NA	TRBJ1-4	CASSQDPSNEKLFF	TGCGCCAGCAGCCAAGATCCATCTAATGAAAAACTGTTTTTT
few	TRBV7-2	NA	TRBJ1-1	CASSLNREAFF	TGTGCCAGCAGCTTGAACAGAGAAGCTTTCTTT
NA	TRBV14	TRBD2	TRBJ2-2	CASSQEMEAGGLNTGELFF	TGTGCCAGCAGCCAAGAGATGGAAGCGGGAGGATTGAACACCGGGGAGCTGTTTTTT
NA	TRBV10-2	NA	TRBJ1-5	CASRVAGAGQPQHF	TGCGCCAGCAGGGTTGCAGGGGCGGGTCAGCCCCAGCATTTT
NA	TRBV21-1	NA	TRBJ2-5	CASRPVRTGKETQYF	TGTGCCAGCAGGCCGGTAAGAACAGGAAAAGAGACCCAGTACTTC
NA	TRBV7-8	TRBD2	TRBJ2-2	CASSLARLAGINTGELFF	TGTGCCAGCAGCTTAGCGCGACTAGCGGGGATTAACACCGGGGAGCTGTTTTTT
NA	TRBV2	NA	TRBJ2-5	CASSQDSQETQYF	TGTGCCAGCAGTCAGGACAGTCAAGAGACCCAGTACTTC
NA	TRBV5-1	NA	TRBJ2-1	CASSPLESGQYNEQFF	TGCGCCAGCAGCCCGCTGGAGAGCGGGCAATACAATGAGCAGTTCTTC
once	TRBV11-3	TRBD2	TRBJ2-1	CASSRNRDYSYNEQFF	TGTGCCAGTAGTCGCAACCGGGACTACTCCTACAATGAGCAGTTCTTC
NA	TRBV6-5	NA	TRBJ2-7	CASSFAGPHSYEQYF	TGTGCCAGCAGTTTCGCGGGACCCCACTCCTACGAGCAGTACTTC
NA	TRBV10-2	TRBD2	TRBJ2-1	CASSEIAGRGLSYNEQFF	TGCGCCAGCAGTGAAATAGCGGGAAGGGGCCTTTCCTACAATGAGCAGTTCTTC
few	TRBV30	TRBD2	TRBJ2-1	CAWRYTSVGEQFF	TGTGCCTGGAGGTATACTAGCGTAGGTGAGCAGTTCTTC
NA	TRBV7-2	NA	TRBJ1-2	CASSLSSETAYGYTF	TGTGCCAGCAGCTTATCATCTGAGACAGCCTATGGCTACACCTTC
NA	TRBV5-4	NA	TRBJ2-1	CASSLSREQFF	TGTGCCAGCAGCTTGAGTAGAGAGCAGTTCTTC
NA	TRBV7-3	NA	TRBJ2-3	CASSSVQGTDTQYF	TGTGCCAGCAGCTCAGTTCAGGGCACAGATACGCAGTATTTT